The clone carrying this T cell receptor beta chain was counted at least ten times. The CDR3 consists of 14 residues. The germline V gene encodes CDR1 WSHSY and CDR2 SAAADI. The V gene lost 0 bases and the J gene lost 8 bases, with 10 bases spanning the gap. TCRdb processed the multiplex PCR reads anew with MiXCR; each CDR3 protein has one entry. Of roughly 130,000 distinct CDR3 sequences in the sample, just under 20% were seen once. The sample comes from a study of breast tumors, draining lymph nodes, adjacent tissues. Breast cancer patients provided tissue from their axillary draining lymph nodes. The chain links TRBV10-2 to TRBJ1-4; no definite D call. The TCR sequence derives from a female donor with breast cancer. Some clones in this sample may be carry-over from other donors' samples. The sample taken for sequencing was axillary lymph node tissue. CDR3 sequence reads: CASSESGKGEKLFF. Written as DNA, the CDR3 is TGCGCCAGCAGTGAGTCAGGGAAGGGCGAAAAACTGTTTTTT.